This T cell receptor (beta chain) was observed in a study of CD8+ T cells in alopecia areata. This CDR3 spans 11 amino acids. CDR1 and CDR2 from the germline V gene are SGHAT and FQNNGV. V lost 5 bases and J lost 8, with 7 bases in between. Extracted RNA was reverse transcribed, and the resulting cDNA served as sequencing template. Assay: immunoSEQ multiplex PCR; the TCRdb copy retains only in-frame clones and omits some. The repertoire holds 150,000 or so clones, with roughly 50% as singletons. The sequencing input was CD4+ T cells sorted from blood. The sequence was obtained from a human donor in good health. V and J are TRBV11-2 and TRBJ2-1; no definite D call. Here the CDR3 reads CASSQGYEQFF. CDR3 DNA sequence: TGTGCCAGCAGCCAAGGGTATGAGCAGTTCTTC.